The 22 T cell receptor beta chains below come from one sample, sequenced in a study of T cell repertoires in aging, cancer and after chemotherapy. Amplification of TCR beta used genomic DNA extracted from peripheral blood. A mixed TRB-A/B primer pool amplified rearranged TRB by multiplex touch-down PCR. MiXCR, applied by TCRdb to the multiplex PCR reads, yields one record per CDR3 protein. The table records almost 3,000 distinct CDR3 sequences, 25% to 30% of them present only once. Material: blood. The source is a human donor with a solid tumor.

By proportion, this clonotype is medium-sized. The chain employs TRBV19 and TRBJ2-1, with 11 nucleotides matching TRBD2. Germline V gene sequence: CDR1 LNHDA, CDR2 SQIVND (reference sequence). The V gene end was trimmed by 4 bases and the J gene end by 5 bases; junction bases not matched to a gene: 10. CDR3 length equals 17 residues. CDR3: CASSKTSGRIGDNEQFF. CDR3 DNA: TGTGCCAGTAGTAAAACTAGCGGGAGAATTGGCGACAATGAGCAGTTCTTC.

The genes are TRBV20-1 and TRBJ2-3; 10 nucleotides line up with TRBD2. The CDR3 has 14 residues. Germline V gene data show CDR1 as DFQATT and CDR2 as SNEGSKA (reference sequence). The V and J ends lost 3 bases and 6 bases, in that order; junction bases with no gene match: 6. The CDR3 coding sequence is TGCAGTGCTAGTAGGACTAGCGGTATTGATACGCAGTATTTT. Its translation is CSASRTSGIDTQYF.

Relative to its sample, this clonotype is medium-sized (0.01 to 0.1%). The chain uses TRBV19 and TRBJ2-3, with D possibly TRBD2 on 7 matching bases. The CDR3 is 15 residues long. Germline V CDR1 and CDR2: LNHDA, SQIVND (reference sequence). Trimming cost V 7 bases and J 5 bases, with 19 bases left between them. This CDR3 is CASNRGAETIDTQYF. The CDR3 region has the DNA TGTGCCAGTAACCGGGGGGCCGAAACCATAGATACGCAGTATTTT.

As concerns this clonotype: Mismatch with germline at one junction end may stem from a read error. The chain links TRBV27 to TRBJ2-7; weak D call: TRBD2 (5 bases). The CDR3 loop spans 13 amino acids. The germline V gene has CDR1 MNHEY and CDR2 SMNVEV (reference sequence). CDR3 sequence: CASSLDSHRTGLF. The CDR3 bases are TGTGCCAGCAGTTTGGACTCTCACCGGACCGGCCTCTTC.

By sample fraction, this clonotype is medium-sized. The CDR3 sequence is CASMAAGRRETQYF. The CDR3 nucleotides are TGTGCCAGCATGGCGGCGGGCCGGCGAGAGACCCAGTACTTC. The chain recombines TRBV27 with TRBJ2-5; weak D call: TRBD2 (5 bases). Deletions cut 7 bases from V and 4 bases from J, with 16 bases between. Germline V lookup: CDR1 MNHEY, CDR2 SMNVEV (reference sequence). This CDR3 has 14 residues.

The CDR3 DNA reads TGTGCCAGCAGCCAGGGACTAGCGGGGGATACGCAGTATTTT. The encoded protein is CASSQGLAGDTQYF. The rearrangement joins TRBV7-2 to TRBJ2-3; the match to TRBD2 covers 13 bases. Trimming cost V 5 bases and J 6 bases; bases outside gene matches: 2. The CDR3 has 14 residues. In germline, CDR1 is SGHTA, CDR2 FQGNSA. Combining the CDR3 with reference TRBV7-2 and TRBJ2-3 gives the whole variable domain GAGVSQSPSNKVTEKGKDVELRCDPISGHTALYWYRQSLGQGLEFLIYFQGNSAPDKSGLPSDRFSAERTGGSVSTLTIQRTQQEDSAVYLCASSQGLAGDTQYFGPGTRLTVL.

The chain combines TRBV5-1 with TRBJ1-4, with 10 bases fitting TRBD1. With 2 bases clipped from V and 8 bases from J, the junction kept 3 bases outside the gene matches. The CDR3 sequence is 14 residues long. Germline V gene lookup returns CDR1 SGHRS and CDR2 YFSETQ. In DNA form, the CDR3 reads TGCGCCAGCAGCTTCGGACAGGGGGGGGAAAAACTGTTTTTT. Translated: CASSFGQGGEKLFF.

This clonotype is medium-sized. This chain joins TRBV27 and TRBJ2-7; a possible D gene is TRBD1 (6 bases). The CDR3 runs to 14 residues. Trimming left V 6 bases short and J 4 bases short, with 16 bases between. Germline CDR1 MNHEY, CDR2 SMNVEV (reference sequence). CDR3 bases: TGTGCCAGCAGCGATCCCGACAGGAAATACGAGCAGTACTTC. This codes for CASSDPDRKYEQYF.

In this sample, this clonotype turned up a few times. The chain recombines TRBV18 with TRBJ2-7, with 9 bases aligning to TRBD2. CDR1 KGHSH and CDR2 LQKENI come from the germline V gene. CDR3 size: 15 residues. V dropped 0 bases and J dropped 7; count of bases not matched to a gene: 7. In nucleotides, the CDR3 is TGTGCCAGCTCACCACCGTTTTTCACTAGCGGGGAGCAGTACTTC. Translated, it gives CASSPPFFTSGEQYF. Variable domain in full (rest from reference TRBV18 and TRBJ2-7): NAGVMQNPRHLVRRRGQEARLRCSPMKGHSHVYWYRQLPEEGLKFMVYLQKENIIDESGMPKERFSAEFPKEGPSILRIQQVVRGDSAAYFCASSPPFFTSGEQYFGPGTRLTVT.

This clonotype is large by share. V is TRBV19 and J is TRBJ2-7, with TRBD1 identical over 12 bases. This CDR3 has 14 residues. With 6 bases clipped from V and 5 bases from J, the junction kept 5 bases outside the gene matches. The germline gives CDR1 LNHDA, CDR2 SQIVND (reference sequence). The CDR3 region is CASSKGQGANEQYF. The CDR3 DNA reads TGTGCCAGTAGCAAGGGACAGGGGGCGAACGAGCAGTACTTC.

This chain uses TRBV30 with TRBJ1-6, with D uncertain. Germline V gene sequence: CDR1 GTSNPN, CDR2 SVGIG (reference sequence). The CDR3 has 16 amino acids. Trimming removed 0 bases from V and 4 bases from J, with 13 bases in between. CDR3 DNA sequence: TGTGCCTGGAGTGTCGTGGCCAGCCTTTATAATTCACCCCTCCACTTT. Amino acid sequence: CAWSVVASLYNSPLHF.

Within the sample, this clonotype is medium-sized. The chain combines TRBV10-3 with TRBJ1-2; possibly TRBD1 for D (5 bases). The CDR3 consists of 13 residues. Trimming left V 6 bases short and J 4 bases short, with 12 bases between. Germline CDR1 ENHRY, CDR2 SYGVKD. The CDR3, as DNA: TGTGCCATCAGGCCCCGACAGCCCTATGGCTACACCTTC. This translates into CAIRPRQPYGYTF.

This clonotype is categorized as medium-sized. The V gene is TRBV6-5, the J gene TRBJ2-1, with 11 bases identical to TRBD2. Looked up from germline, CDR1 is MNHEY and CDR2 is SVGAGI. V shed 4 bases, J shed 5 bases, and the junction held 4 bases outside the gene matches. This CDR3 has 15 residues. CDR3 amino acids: CASSWTSGYDNEQFF. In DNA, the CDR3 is TGTGCCAGCAGTTGGACTAGCGGGTACGACAATGAGCAGTTCTTC.

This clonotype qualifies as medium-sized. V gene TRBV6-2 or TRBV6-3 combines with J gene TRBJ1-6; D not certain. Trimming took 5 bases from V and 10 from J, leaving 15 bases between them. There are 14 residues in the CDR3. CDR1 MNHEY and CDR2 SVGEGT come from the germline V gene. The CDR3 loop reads CASSGGDHSSPLHF. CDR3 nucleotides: TGTGCCAGCAGTGGCGGGGATCATAGCTCACCCCTCCACTTT.

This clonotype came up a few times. The DNA for the CDR3 is TGTGCCAGCAGTCGCGCGACAGGGGGCCTACAATCCCTCCACTTT. Translating gives CASSRATGGLQSLHF. The rearrangement uses TRBV27 and TRBJ1-6; 10 positions agree with TRBD1. The CDR3 sequence is 15 residues long. Germline V lookup: CDR1 MNHEY, CDR2 SMNVEV (reference sequence). The V segment lost 5 bases and the J segment 14 bases; nucleotides outside the gene matches: 12.

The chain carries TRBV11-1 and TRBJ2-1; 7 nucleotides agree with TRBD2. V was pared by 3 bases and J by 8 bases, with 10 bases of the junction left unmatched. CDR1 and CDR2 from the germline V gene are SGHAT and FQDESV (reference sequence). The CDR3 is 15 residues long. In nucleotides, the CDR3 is TGTGCCAGCAGCTTCCCCGGGGGACTAAGATATGAGCAGTTCTTC. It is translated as CASSFPGGLRYEQFF.

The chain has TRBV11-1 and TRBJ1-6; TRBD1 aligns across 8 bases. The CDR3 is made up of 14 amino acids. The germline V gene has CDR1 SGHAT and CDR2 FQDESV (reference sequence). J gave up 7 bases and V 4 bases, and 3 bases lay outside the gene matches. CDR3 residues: CASSSTGVNSPLHF. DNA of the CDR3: TGTGCCAGCAGCTCGACAGGGGTGAATTCACCCCTCCACTTT.

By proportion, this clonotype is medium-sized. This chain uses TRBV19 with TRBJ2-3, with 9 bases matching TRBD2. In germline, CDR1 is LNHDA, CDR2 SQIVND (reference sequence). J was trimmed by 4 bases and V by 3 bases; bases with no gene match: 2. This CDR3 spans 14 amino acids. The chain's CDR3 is CASSMTSGADTQYF. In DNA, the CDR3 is TGTGCCAGTAGTATGACTAGCGGAGCAGATACGCAGTATTTT.

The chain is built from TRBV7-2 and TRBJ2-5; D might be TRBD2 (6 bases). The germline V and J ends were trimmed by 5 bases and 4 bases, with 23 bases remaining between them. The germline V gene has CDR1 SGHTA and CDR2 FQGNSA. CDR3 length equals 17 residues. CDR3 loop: CASSPGTLGGLVETQYF. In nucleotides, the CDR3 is TGTGCCAGCAGCCCTGGGACTCTCGGCGGTTTAGTAGAGACCCAGTACTTC.

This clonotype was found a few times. The CDR3 sequence is CASSWGGSNEKLFF. Written as DNA, the CDR3 is TGTGCCAGCAGCTGGGGCGGGTCCAATGAAAAACTGTTTTTT. The rearrangement joins TRBV5-6 to TRBJ1-4; tentatively, D is TRBD1 (5 bases). CDR3 length: 14 amino acids. CDR1 and CDR2 from the germline V gene are SGHDT and YYEEEE. The V end was cut by 3 bases, the J end by 5 bases, with 11 bases between.

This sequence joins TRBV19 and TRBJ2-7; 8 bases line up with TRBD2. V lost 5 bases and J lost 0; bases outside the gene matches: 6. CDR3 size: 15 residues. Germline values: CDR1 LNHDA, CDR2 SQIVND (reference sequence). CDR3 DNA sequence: TGTGCCAGTAGTCAGACTAGCGCTAGCTCCTACGAGCAGTACTTC. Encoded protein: CASSQTSASSYEQYF.

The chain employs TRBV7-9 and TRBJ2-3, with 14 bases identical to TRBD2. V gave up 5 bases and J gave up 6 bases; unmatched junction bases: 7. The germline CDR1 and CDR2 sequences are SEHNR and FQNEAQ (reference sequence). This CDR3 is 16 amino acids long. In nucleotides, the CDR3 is TGTGCCAGCAGCCCCAGGACTAGCGGGAGGAGGGATACGCAGTATTTT. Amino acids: CASSPRTSGRRDTQYF.